Each of the 15 T cell receptor beta chains below was sequenced from the same sample in a study of cytomegalovirus exposure and HLA in healthy donors. Researchers ran the PCR with 60 Vbeta and 13 Jbeta primers. Sequencing was performed with immunoSEQ multiplex PCR; in TCRdb, only in-frame clones are kept and a portion is missing. The repertoire holds 150,000 to 200,000 clones, with 77% as singletons. The sample was PBMCs. The receptor source for this set is a female donor in good health and CMV-seronegative.

The table lists this clone with a few counts. The chain links TRBV19 to TRBJ1-1; 11 nucleotides align to TRBD1. Germline V CDR1 and CDR2: LNHDA, SQIVND (reference sequence). J lost 7 bases, V lost 3 bases, and 4 bases had no gene match. This CDR3 comprises 14 residues. CDR3 sequence: CASSMDRGRIEAFF. The CDR3 DNA follows: TGTGCCAGTAGTATGGACAGGGGGCGTATTGAAGCTTTCTTT.

CDR3 loop: CASSPGTGYGYTF. As DNA, the CDR3 is TGTGCCAGCAGCCCAGGGACAGGCTATGGCTACACCTTC. The rearrangement joins TRBV27 to TRBJ1-2, with TRBD1 identical over 8 bases. The CDR3 covers 13 residues. Germline V gene lookup returns CDR1 MNHEY and CDR2 SMNVEV (reference sequence). Germline trimming cut 6 bases from V and 4 bases from J; bases unmatched to any gene: 4.

This chain joins TRBV30 and TRBJ1-1, with no clear D. The ends were cut back, 7 bases at V and 6 bases at J, with 9 bases in the middle. Germline assignment: CDR1 GTSNPN and CDR2 SVGIG (reference sequence). CDR3 length: 10 amino acids. CDR3 sequence: CASTIPEAFF. As DNA, the CDR3 is TGTGCCTCAACAATCCCTGAAGCTTTCTTT.

V is TRBV7-9 and J is TRBJ1-2, with 10 bases identical to TRBD1. Germline V gives CDR1 SEHNR, CDR2 FQNEAQ (reference sequence). The CDR3 spans 15 residues. Trimming removed 1 base from V and 8 bases from J; junction bases left unmatched: 7. CDR3 amino acids: CASSLGDRGRLGYTF. The CDR3 bases are TGTGCCAGCAGCTTAGGAGACAGGGGGCGTTTGGGCTACACCTTC. Looking up the rest from reference TRBV7-9 and TRBJ1-2 gives the full variable domain: DTGVSQNPRHKITKRGQNVTFRCDPISEHNRLYWYRQTLGQGPEFLTYFQNEAQLEKSRLLSDRFSAERPKGSFSTLEIQRTEQGDSAMYLCASSLGDRGRLGYTFGSGTRLTVV.

CDR3 DNA: TGTGCCATCAGTGAAGGGGACAGCTTCAATCAGCCCCAGCATTTT. This translates into CAISEGDSFNQPQHF. V and J are TRBV10-3 and TRBJ1-5; 7 nucleotides agree with TRBD1. The germline V gene encodes CDR1 ENHRY and CDR2 SYGVKD. CDR3 length equals 15 residues. V was pared by 3 bases and J by 3 bases, with 5 bases of the junction left unmatched.

The CDR3 coding sequence is TGCGCCAGCAGCCAATTGAAGGGTAGCGGGAGGTTCAGCAACAATGAGCAGTTCTTC. It specifies CASSQLKGSGRFSNNEQFF. The genes are TRBV4-1 and TRBJ2-1, with TRBD2 identical over 10 bases. V was clipped by 2 bases and J by 5 bases; unmatched bases: 15. The CDR3 is 19 amino acids. The germline V gene encodes CDR1 MGHRA and CDR2 YSYEKL.

V is TRBV28 and J is TRBJ1-4; TRBD1 might be the D (5 bases). Germline CDR1 and CDR2: MDHEN and SYDVKM. V was cut by 6 bases and J by 0 bases, with 11 bases left in between. The CDR3 totals 15 residues. CDR3 sequence: CASSLRGSTNEKLFF. The CDR3 coding sequence is TGTGCCAGCAGCTTAAGGGGCTCAACTAATGAAAAACTGTTTTTT.

CDR3 DNA sequence: TGTGCCAGCAAAGGGACAGGGCATTTACGGAACACTGAAGCTTTCTTT. It yields the protein CASKGTGHLRNTEAFF. The V gene is TRBV2, the J gene TRBJ1-1; TRBD1 matches at 9 bases. Germline V gives CDR1 SNHLY, CDR2 FYNNEI. The CDR3 totals 16 residues. With V trimmed by 7 bases and J by 1 base, 10 bases remained unmatched.

This clone was picked up a small number of times. V and J are TRBV7-3 and TRBJ2-1; 10 nucleotides agree with TRBD1. The CDR3 runs 15 residues. V was clipped by 4 bases and J by 3 bases; unmatched bases: 3. Germline CDR1 is SGHTA and CDR2 is FQGTGA. The CDR3 nucleotides are TGTGCCAGCAGCTCAGGACAGGGGGTCTACAATGAGCAGTTCTTC. It specifies CASSSGQGVYNEQFF.

The chain is built from TRBV28 and TRBJ1-1; D perhaps matches TRBD1 (5 bases). V dropped 3 bases and J dropped 1 base, with 6 bases sitting between them. The CDR3 sequence is 13 residues long. CDR1 and CDR2 (germline): MDHEN, SYDVKM. Here the CDR3 DNA reads TGTGCCAGCAGTTTGGGGGGGAACACTGAAGCTTTCTTT. Amino acid sequence: CASSLGGNTEAFF.

DNA of the CDR3: TGTGCCAGCAGCTTAGTGCTAGCGGGTGGCCGAGAGCAGTTCTTC. Translating gives CASSLVLAGGREQFF. The chain carries TRBV7-2 and TRBJ2-1, with TRBD2 identical over 8 bases. From germline, CDR1 is SGHTA and CDR2 FQGNSA. The CDR3 extends over 15 amino acids. V shed 1 base, J shed 10 bases, and the junction held 9 bases outside the gene matches.

This clone has only a few counts. The chain has TRBV28 and TRBJ2-7; 9 bases are a match to TRBD1. V shed 1 base, J shed 5 bases, and the junction held 6 bases outside the gene matches. Germline CDR1 is MDHEN and CDR2 is SYDVKM. The CDR3 consists of 15 residues. The CDR3 DNA sequence: TGTGCCAGCAGTTTATCAGGACAGGGGTTAGACGAGCAGTACTTC. Its protein product is CASSLSGQGLDEQYF.

The chain is built from TRBV6-5 and TRBJ2-7; D possibly corresponds to TRBD2 (6 bases). V shed 2 bases and J shed 1 base, with 12 bases lying between them. Germline V CDR1 and CDR2: MNHEY, SVGAGI. The CDR3 is 15 residues long. The DNA of the CDR3 is TGTGCCAGCAGTTACGACCTACTAGCATCCTACGAGCAGTACTTC. Translating gives CASSYDLLASYEQYF.

The chain combines TRBV28 with TRBJ1-3; 8 bases map to TRBD1. This CDR3 is 14 amino acids long. CDR1 is MDHEN, CDR2 SYDVKM, per germline. The J segment lost 3 bases and the V segment lost 7 bases, leaving 5 bases of the junction unmatched. CDR3 amino acids: CASTLDRGGNTIYF. The CDR3, as DNA: TGTGCCAGCACCCTAGACAGGGGTGGAAACACCATATATTTT.

The chain couples TRBV23-1 to TRBJ2-7, with 8 nucleotides matching TRBD1. TRBV23-1 has ORF status, its function being uncertain. J lost 9 bases, V lost 0 bases, and 4 bases had no gene match. The CDR3 has 13 amino acids. The CDR3 protein is CASSQSSRGPQYF. In DNA form, the CDR3 reads TGCGCCAGCAGTCAATCGTCCAGGGGGCCGCAGTACTTC.